A single sample gave rise to the 14 T cell receptor beta chains below, sequenced in a study of T cell changes during pregnancy in multiple sclerosis (dated by TCRdb to between 2018 and 2020). The library was produced with the immunoSEQ multiplex PCR assay. What TCRdb holds here is the immuneACCESS table cut down to in-frame rearrangements. Part of the clones is not present; checked against another copy, under half of the missing clones reflect an unresolved V gene, and the others are unexplained. Here the sample has 55,000 to 80,000 clones; approximately 94% occur a single time. Of the sample, more than 0.45% falls within the top ten clones. The sequencing here drew on peripheral blood, taken in the third trimester of pregnancy. Receptors were obtained from a female donor with multiple sclerosis, enrolled in a pregnancy study.

A remark on this clone: The identical CDR3 is also encoded by other nucleotide sequences in the sample. CDR3 DNA: TGTGCCAGCCTCCGGGACAGGCTACAAGAGACCCAGTACTTC. Residues: CASLRDRLQETQYF. The chain has TRBV2 and TRBJ2-5; TRBD1 matches at 8 bases. The CDR3 sequence is 14 residues long. J lost 2 bases, V lost 8 bases, and 7 bases had no gene match. CDR1 and CDR2 (germline): SNHLY, FYNNEI.

The rearrangement joins TRBV7-8 to TRBJ2-1, with 11 bases fitting TRBD2. The CDR3 is 19 residues long. V was pared by 1 base and J by 0 bases, with 8 bases of the junction left unmatched. The germline gives CDR1 SGHVS, CDR2 FQNEAQ. The CDR3: CASSLGLAGGPSSYNEQFF. The CDR3 region has the DNA TGTGCCAGCAGCTTAGGTCTAGCGGGGGGCCCTAGCTCCTACAATGAGCAGTTCTTC.

The chain has TRBV4-1 and TRBJ1-2; 10 positions match TRBD1. This CDR3 contains 14 residues. V was clipped by 5 bases and J by 7 bases; unmatched bases: 7. CDR1 and CDR2 from the germline V gene are MGHRA and YSYEKL. The CDR3 is CASSLPGQGSGYTF. The DNA of the CDR3 is TGCGCCAGCAGCTTACCGGGACAGGGGTCTGGCTACACCTTC.

The chain joins TRBV4-2 to TRBJ1-6, with 11 nucleotides matching TRBD1. Losses at the gene ends were 2 bases for V and 0 bases for J; bases not matched to a gene: 6. The CDR3 spans 19 residues. CDR1 and CDR2 from the germline V gene are LGHNA and YNFKEQ. The CDR3 DNA sequence: TGTGCCAGCAGCCAATTCTCCGGGACAGGGGGCTCCTATAATTCACCCCTCCACTTT. Translation gives CASSQFSGTGGSYNSPLHF.

The genes are TRBV29-1 and TRBJ1-2; D is unclear. From germline, CDR1 is SQVTM and CDR2 ANQGSEA. The CDR3 is 13 amino acids. Between the trimmed V and J ends, which lost 2 bases and 0 bases, there was a span of 7 bases. CDR3: CSVEKTANYGYTF. CDR3 in DNA: TGCAGCGTTGAAAAAACAGCTAACTATGGCTACACCTTC.

V is TRBV18 and J is TRBJ1-3; tentative D call: TRBD1 (6 bases). CDR3 length: 18 residues. Trimming left V 3 bases short and J 0 bases short, with 18 bases between. The germline V gene encodes CDR1 KGHSH and CDR2 LQKENI. CDR3 nucleotide sequence: TGTGCCAGCTCACCTCGGACAGTCCCGACGGTCTCTGGAAACACCATATATTTT. It codes for CASSPRTVPTVSGNTIYF.

The chain carries TRBV29-1 and TRBJ2-1; 12 nucleotides align to TRBD2. With 8 bases clipped from V and 6 bases from J, the junction kept 14 bases outside the gene matches. The CDR3 covers 16 residues. Germline V gene sequence: CDR1 SQVTM, CDR2 ANQGSEA. The CDR3 DNA reads as TGCAGCCTCCGTCCCGGCGGGACTAGCGGGCGCAATGAGCAGTTCTTC. Its translation is CSLRPGGTSGRNEQFF.

The rearrangement links TRBV29-1 to TRBJ2-7, with 8 bases fitting TRBD2. After removal of 3 bases from V and 7 bases from J, the junction contained 8 bases not matched to a gene. This CDR3 comprises 13 residues. Germline lookup yields CDR1 SQVTM and CDR2 ANQGSEA. CDR3 DNA sequence: TGCAGCGTTGACCGGCTAGCGGGCCGGGAGCAGTACTTC. Protein product: CSVDRLAGREQYF.

This chain links TRBV9 with TRBJ1-2; 7 bases are shared with TRBD1. This CDR3 comprises 15 residues. V shed 3 bases and J 5 bases; nucleotides not matched to a gene: 10. From germline, CDR1 is SGDLS and CDR2 YYNGEE. The CDR3 sequence: CASSARDSSIYGYTF. As DNA, the CDR3 is TGTGCCAGCAGCGCCCGGGACAGTTCAATTTATGGCTACACCTTC.

J is TRBJ1-2 and V is TRBV27; maybe TRBD1 (5 bases). The V and J ends lost 3 bases and 4 bases respectively, with 9 bases between them. From germline, CDR1 is MNHEY and CDR2 SMNVEV (reference sequence). The CDR3 sequence is 13 residues long. CDR3 residues: CASSFGGTYGYTF. The CDR3 DNA reads as TGTGCCAGCAGTTTCGGCGGGACCTATGGCTACACCTTC.

The chain joins TRBV27 to TRBJ1-1; TRBD1 matches at 9 bases. The CDR3 is 16 amino acids. CDR1 is MNHEY and CDR2 is SMNVEV in the germline V gene (reference sequence). V was pared by 4 bases and J by 3 bases, with 9 bases of the junction left unmatched. Here the CDR3 reads CASSWQGQGSDTEAFF. CDR3 in DNA: TGTGCCAGCAGTTGGCAGGGACAGGGTTCGGACACTGAAGCTTTCTTT.

V gene TRBV9 combines with J gene TRBJ2-4; 8 bases map to TRBD2. Germline CDR1 is SGDLS and CDR2 is YYNGEE. The CDR3 contains 18 residues. V was pared by 0 bases and J by 0 bases, with 8 bases of the junction left unmatched. CDR3 region: CASSVGTSGLLAKNIQYF. The DNA for the CDR3 is TGTGCCAGCAGCGTAGGTACTAGCGGTTTACTAGCCAAAAACATTCAGTACTTC.

The chain carries TRBV27 and TRBJ2-3; D is ambiguous. Per germline, CDR1 MNHEY and CDR2 SMNVEV (reference sequence). This CDR3 spans 15 amino acids. Trimming took off 2 bases at V and 0 bases at J, with 9 bases between the two ends. The CDR3 bases are TGTGCCAGCAGTTTACGAGAAATAAGCACAGATACGCAGTATTTT. It yields the protein CASSLREISTDTQYF.

This clone was picked up one time. The chain is built from TRBV5-6 and TRBJ2-1; 7 nucleotides match TRBD2. The CDR3 sequence is 13 residues long. Losses at the gene ends were 4 bases for V and 8 bases for J; bases not matched to a gene: 6. The germline V gene has CDR1 SGHDT and CDR2 YYEEEE. Here the CDR3 reads CASSTGTNHEQFF. The CDR3 coding sequence is TGTGCCAGCAGCACGGGGACTAATCATGAGCAGTTCTTC.